This TCR beta chain originates from a study of T cells in Graves' hyperthyroidism and ophthalmopathy. TCR beta CDR3 region amplification was performed from RNA transcripts. First-round RT-PCR with HTBI primers amplified the TCR CDR3 region. Via MiXCR, TCRdb re-called the multiplex PCR reads, giving one row per CDR3 protein. The profile shows roughly 30,000 distinct CDR3 sequences, roughly 45% of them singletons. An absence of ophthalmopathy progression within 18 months meant stable Graves' hyperthyroidism. The patients, who ranged from 18 to 65 in age, presented with newly diagnosed hyperthyroidism lasting under 2 months. This clonotype appeared once. The CDR3 runs to 13 residues. Germline CDR1 SEHNR, CDR2 FQNEAQ (reference sequence). V dropped 1 base and J dropped 5 bases, with 9 bases sitting between them.

The chain employs TRBV7-9 and TRBJ2-7; TRBD1 or TRBD2 may be the D gene (5 bases each). The sequenced sample consisted of blood. The receptor was isolated from a woman younger than 45 with Graves' hyperthyroidism. This CDR3 reads CASSLDVGDEQYF. In nucleotides, the CDR3 is TGTGCCAGCAGCTTAGACGTGGGGGACGAGCAGTACTTC.